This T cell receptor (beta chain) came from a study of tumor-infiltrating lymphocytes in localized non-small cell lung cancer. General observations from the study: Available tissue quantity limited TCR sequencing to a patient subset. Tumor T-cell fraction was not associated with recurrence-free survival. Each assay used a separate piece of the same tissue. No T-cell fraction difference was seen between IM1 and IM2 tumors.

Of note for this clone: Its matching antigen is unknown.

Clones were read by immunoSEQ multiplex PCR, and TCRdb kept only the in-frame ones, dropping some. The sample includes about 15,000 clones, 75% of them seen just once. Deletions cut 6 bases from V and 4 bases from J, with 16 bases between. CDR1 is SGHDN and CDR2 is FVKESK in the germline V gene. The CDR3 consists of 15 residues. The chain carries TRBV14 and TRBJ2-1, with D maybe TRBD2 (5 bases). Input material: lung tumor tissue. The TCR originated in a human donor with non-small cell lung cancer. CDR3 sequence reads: CASSWQNGVYNEQFF. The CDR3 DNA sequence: TGTGCCAGCAGTTGGCAAAACGGGGTATACAATGAGCAGTTCTTC.